The sequence of this TCR beta chain was determined in a study of technical replicates of blood from a handful of donors (dated by TCRdb to the late 2010s). Inclusive of the bounding cysteine and phenylalanine, the CDR3 is 15 residues long. The read is trimmed to its CDR3 DNA, 45 bases read in frame from base 1. Between the V and J ends, shortened by 0 bases and 7 bases respectively, the junction contains 14 bases. Looking up the germline V gene yields CDR1 SGHRS and CDR2 YFSETQ. To note about this clone: What this receptor recognizes is not known. Base qualities are not recorded, but no much larger clone differs from it by a single base.

Library prep was done by the immunoSEQ multiplex PCR assay. TCRdb re-hosts the immuneACCESS table, in-frame sequences only. Its copies lack some clones; in the studies checked, an unresolved V gene accounts for under half of them, and the cause for the rest is not known. In all, the sample holds some 99,000 clones, and 95% of those were seen once. The ten largest clones take up just over 0.2% of the sample. The specimen was T cells isolated from PBMCs. The V and J genes are TRBV5-1 and TRBJ2-1, with a tentative D gene TRBD2 over 6 matching bases. This clonotype originated in a human donor in good health. The nucleotide sequence reads TGCGCCAGCAGCTTGGCGGGGGAGCAGACAAATGAGCAGTTCTTC. This is translated as CASSLAGEQTNEQFF.